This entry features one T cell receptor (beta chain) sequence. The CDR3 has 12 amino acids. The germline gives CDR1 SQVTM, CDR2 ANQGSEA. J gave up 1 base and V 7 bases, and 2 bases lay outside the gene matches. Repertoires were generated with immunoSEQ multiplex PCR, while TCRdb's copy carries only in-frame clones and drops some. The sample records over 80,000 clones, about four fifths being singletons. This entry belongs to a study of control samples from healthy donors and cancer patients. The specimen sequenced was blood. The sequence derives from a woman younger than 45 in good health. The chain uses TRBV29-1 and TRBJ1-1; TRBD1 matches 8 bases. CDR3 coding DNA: TGCAGCGCCGGGACAGGGAACACTGAAGCTTTCTTT. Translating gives CSAGTGNTEAFF.